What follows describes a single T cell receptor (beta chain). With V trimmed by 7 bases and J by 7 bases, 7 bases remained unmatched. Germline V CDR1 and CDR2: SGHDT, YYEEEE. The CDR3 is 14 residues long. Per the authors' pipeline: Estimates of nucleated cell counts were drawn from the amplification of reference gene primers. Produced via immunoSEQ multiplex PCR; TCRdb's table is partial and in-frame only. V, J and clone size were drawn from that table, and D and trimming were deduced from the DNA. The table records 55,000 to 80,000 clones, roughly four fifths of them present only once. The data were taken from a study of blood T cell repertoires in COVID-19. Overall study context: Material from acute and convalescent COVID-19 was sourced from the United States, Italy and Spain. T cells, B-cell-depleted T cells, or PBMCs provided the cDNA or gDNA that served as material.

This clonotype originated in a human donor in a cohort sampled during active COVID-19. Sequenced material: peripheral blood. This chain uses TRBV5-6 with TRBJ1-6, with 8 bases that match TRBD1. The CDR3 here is CASDIRDRNSPLHF. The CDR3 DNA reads TGTGCCAGCGATATCCGGGACAGGAATTCACCCCTCCACTTT.